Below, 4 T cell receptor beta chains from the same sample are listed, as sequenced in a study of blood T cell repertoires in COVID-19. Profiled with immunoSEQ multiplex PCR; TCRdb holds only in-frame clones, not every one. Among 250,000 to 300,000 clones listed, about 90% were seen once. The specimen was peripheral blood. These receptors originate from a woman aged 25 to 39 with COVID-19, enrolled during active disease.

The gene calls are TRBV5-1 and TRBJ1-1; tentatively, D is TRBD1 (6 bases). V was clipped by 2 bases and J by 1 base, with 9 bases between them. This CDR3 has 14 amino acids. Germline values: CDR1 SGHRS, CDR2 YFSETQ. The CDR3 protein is CASSFGQKNTEAFF. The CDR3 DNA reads TGCGCCAGCAGCTTCGGACAGAAGAACACTGAAGCTTTCTTT.

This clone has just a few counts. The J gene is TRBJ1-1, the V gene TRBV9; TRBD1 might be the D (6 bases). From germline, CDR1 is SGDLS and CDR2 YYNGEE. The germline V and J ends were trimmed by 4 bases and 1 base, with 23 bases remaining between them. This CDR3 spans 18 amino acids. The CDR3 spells CASSPMGVPGHPNTEAFF. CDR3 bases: TGTGCCAGCAGCCCCATGGGGGTCCCGGGACACCCGAACACTGAAGCTTTCTTT.

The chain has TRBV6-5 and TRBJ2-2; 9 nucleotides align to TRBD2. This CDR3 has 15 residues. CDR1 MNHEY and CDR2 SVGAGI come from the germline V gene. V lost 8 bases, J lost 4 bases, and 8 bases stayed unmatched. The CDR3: CASGGGREGTGELFF. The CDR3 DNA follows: TGTGCCAGCGGCGGAGGGCGGGAGGGCACCGGGGAGCTGTTTTTT.

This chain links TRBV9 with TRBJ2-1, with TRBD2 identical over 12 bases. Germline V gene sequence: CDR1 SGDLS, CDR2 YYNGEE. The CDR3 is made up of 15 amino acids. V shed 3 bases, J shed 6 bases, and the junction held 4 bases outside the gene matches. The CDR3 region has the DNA TGTGCCAGCAGCGACCTGACTAGCGGGAGCAATGAGCAGTTCTTC. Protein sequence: CASSDLTSGSNEQFF.